The TCR beta chain described here comes from a study of shared clonotypes between healthy human individuals. About the research overall: Used for every donor were three CD4 naive, three CD4 memory, two CD8 naive and one CD8 memory plate. Regarding the study as a whole: The four-donor shared clonotypes exceeded non-shared clonotypes in generation probability, with non-shared ones scoring lower.

Healthy HIV-negative adults with no recent acute infections or vaccinations were recruited as donors. In the case of this clone: Its matching antigen is unknown.

This was a deep-level run. Some clones are missing from TCRdb's copy, which holds only in-frame ones; the method was immunoSEQ multiplex PCR. The sample has approximately 940,000 clones, around three quarters seen once. The sequencing input was memory CD4+ T cells sorted from blood. Subset defined: CD45RA-negative fraction. This clonotype originated in a young man in good health.

The CDR3 DNA reads as TGTGCCTGGAGAACTACACAGGGATGGGGTTCACCCCTCCACTTT. This gives the protein CAWRTTQGWGSPLHF. The rearrangement uses TRBV30 and TRBJ1-6; tentative D call: TRBD1 (6 bases). Deletions cut 3 bases from V and 9 bases from J, with 18 bases between. CDR1 GTSNPN and CDR2 SVGIG come from the germline V gene (reference sequence). The CDR3 extends over 15 amino acids.